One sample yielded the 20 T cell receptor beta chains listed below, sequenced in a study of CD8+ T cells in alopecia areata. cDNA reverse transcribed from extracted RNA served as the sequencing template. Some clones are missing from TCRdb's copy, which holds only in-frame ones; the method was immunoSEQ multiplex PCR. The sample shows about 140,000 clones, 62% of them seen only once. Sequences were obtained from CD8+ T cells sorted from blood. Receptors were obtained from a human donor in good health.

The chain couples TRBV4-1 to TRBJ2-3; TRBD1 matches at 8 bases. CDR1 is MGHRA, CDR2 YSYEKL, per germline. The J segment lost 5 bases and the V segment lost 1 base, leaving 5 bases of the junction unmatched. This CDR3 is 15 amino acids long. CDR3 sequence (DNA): TGCGCCAGCAGCCAAGCGGACAGGGTGGGAGATACGCAGTATTTT. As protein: CASSQADRVGDTQYF.

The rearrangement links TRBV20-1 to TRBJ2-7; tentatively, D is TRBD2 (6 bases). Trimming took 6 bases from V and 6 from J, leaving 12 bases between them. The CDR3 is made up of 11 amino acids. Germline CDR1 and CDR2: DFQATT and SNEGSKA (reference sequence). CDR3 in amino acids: CSARWRVEQYF. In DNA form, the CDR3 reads TGCAGTGCGAGGTGGAGGGTCGAGCAGTACTTC.

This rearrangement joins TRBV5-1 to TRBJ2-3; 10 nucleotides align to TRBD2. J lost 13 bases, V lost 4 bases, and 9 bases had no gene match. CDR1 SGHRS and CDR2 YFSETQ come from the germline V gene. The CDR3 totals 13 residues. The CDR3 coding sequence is TGCGCCAGCAGCCCGGGACTAGCGAGAGAGGAGTATTTT. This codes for CASSPGLAREEYF.

Written as DNA, the CDR3 is TGTGCCAGCAGCCCCCTGGGGGTCGGCTATGGCTACACCTTC. It codes for CASSPLGVGYGYTF. This chain joins TRBV7-9 and TRBJ1-2, with D perhaps matching TRBD1 (5 bases). This CDR3 is built from 14 residues. The V gene lost 5 bases and the J gene lost 4 bases, with 14 bases spanning the gap. Germline values: CDR1 SEHNR, CDR2 FQNEAQ (reference sequence).

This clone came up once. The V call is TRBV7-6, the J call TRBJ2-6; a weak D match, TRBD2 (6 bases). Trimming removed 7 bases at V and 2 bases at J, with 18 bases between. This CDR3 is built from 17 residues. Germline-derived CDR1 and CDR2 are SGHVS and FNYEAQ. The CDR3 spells CASTAGRGFTGANVLTF. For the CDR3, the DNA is TGTGCCAGCACCGCGGGAAGGGGATTCACTGGGGCCAACGTCCTGACTTTC.

Written as DNA, the CDR3 is TGTGCCAGCAGCCCCCCGGGTAGTAGGTATGGCTACACCTTC. Translating gives CASSPPGSRYGYTF. The chain joins TRBV25-1 to TRBJ1-2; no reliable D call. The germline V gene has CDR1 MGHDK and CDR2 SYGVNS. V was cut by 6 bases and J by 5 bases, with 16 bases left in between. This CDR3 is 14 amino acids long.

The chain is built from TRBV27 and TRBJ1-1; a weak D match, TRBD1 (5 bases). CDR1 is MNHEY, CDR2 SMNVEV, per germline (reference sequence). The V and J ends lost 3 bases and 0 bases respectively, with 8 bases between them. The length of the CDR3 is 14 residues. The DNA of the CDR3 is TGTGCCAGCAGTTTCTGGGGGTTGAACACTGAAGCTTTCTTT. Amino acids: CASSFWGLNTEAFF.

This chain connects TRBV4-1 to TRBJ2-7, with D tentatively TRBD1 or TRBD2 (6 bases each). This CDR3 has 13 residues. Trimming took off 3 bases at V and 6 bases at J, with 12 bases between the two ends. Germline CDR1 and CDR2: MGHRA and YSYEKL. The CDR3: CASSHVGGGEQYF. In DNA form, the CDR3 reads TGCGCCAGCAGCCACGTAGGAGGGGGCGAGCAGTACTTC.

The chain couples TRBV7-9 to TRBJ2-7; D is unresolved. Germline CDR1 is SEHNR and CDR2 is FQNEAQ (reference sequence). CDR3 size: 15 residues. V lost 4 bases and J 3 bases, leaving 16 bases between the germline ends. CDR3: CASSSPAEDFYEQYF. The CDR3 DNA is TGTGCCAGCAGCTCCCCCGCCGAGGATTTCTACGAGCAGTACTTC. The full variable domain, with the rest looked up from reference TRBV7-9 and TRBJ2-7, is DTGVSQNPRHKITKRGQNVTFRCDPISEHNRLYWYRQTLGQGPEFLTYFQNEAQLEKSRLLSDRFSAERPKGSFSTLEIQRTEQGDSAMYLCASSSPAEDFYEQYFGPGTRLTVT.

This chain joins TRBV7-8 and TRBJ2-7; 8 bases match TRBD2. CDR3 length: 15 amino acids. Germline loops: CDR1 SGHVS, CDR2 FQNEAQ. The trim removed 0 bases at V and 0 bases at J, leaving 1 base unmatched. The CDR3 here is CASSLASGNSYEQYF. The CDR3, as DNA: TGTGCCAGCAGCTTAGCTAGCGGGAACTCCTACGAGCAGTACTTC.

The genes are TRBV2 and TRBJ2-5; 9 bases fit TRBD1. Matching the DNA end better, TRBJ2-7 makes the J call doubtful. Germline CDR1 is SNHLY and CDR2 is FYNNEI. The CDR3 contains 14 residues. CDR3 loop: CASSVDRGGYEQYF. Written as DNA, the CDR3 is TGTGCCAGCAGTGTCGACAGGGGGGGCTACGAGCAGTACTTC.

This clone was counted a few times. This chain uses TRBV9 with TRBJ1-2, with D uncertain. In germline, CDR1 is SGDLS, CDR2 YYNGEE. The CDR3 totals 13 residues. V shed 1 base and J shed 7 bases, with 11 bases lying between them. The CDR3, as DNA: TGTGCCAGCAGCGTACGGCCGCGGCTTGGCTACACCTTC. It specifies CASSVRPRLGYTF.

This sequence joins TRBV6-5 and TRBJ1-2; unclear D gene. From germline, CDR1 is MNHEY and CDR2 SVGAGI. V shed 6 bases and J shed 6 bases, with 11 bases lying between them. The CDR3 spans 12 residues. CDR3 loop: CASRRLTNGYTF. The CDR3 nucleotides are TGTGCCAGCAGGCGGCTGACTAATGGCTACACCTTC.

The CDR3: CASSVDPGNTGELFF. The CDR3 coding sequence is TGTGCCAGCAGCGTAGATCCGGGTAACACCGGGGAGCTGTTTTTT. J is TRBJ2-2 and V is TRBV9; D is undetermined. Germline lookup yields CDR1 SGDLS and CDR2 YYNGEE. V dropped 0 bases and J dropped 2 bases, with 8 bases sitting between them. The CDR3 sequence is 15 residues long.

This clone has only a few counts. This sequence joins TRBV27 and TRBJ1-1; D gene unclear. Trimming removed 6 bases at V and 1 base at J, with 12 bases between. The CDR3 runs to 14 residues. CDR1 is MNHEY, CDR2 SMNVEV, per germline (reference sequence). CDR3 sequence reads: CASSRLGGNTEAFF. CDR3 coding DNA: TGTGCCAGCAGCCGCTTGGGAGGGAACACTGAAGCTTTCTTT.

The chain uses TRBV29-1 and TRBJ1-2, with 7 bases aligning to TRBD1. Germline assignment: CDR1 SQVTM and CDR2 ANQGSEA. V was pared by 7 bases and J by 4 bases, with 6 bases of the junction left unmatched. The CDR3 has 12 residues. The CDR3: CSAATGTYGYTF. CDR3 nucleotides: TGCAGCGCTGCGACAGGGACCTATGGCTACACCTTC.

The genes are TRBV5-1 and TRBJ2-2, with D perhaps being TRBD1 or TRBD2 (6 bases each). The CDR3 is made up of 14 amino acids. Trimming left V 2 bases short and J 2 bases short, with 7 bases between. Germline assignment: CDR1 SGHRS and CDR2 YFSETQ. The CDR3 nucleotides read TGCGCCAGCAGCTTCGGGGGCAACACCGGGGAGCTGTTTTTT. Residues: CASSFGGNTGELFF.

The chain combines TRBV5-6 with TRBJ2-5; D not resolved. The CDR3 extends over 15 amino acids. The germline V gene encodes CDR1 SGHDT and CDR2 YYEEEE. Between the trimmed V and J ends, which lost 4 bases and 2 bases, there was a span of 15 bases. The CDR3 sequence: CASSRDPERQETQYF. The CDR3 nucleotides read TGTGCCAGCAGCCGTGACCCGGAAAGGCAAGAGACCCAGTACTTC.

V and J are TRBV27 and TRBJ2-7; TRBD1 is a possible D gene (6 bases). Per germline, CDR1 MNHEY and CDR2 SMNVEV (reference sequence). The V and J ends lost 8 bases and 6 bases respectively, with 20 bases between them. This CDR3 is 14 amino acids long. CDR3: CASGTGLPFSEQYF. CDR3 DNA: TGTGCCAGCGGAACAGGGCTACCTTTTTCCGAGCAGTACTTC.

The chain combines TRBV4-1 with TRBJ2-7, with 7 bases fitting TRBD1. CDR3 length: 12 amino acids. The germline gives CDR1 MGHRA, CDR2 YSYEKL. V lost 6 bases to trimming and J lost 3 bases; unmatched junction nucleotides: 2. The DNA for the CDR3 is TGCGCCAGCAGTCACAGGGGCTACGAGCAGTACTTC. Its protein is CASSHRGYEQYF.